What follows describes a single TCR beta chain. Recruited during active infection, patients (from Seattle) were subsequently followed longitudinally. This record belongs to a study of blood T cell repertoires in COVID-19. Sequencing used immunoSEQ multiplex PCR; TCRdb keeps in-frame clones, though not all of them. There are about 110,000 clones in the sample; approximately 89% occur only once, and 5% to 6.5% lies in the top ten. The sample taken for sequencing was peripheral blood. The sequence came from a woman in her sixties with COVID-19, enrolled during active disease.

CDR3 protein: CASSHRETGNTIYF. The CDR3 region has the DNA TGTGCCAGCAGCCATAGGGAGACGGGAAACACCATATATTTT. The chain combines TRBV13 with TRBJ1-3; the D is unclear. The V gene's germline CDR1 is PRHDT and CDR2 FYEKMQ (reference sequence). The V end lost 5 bases, the J end lost 4 bases, and 12 bases lay between the germline ends. The CDR3 loop spans 14 amino acids.